This T cell receptor beta chain was captured by sequencing in a study of blood T cell repertoires in COVID-19. Study-level background: Material from acute and convalescent COVID-19 was sourced from the United States, Italy and Spain. PBMCs, B-cell-depleted T cells, or T cells were the source of the cDNA or gDNA that made up the material.

After removal of 3 bases from V and 7 bases from J, the junction contained 7 bases not matched to a gene. The CDR3 runs 14 residues. CDR1 and CDR2 (germline): LGHDT, YNNKEL (reference sequence). Produced via immunoSEQ multiplex PCR; TCRdb's table is partial and in-frame only. The table lists 150,000 or so clones, roughly four fifths of them singletons, with about 31% in the top ten. The chain is built from TRBV3-1 (or the pseudogene TRBV3-2) and TRBJ1-2, with 8 bases aligning to TRBD1. Material: peripheral blood. The source is a woman in her sixties or seventies with acute or convalescent COVID-19. Here the CDR3 DNA reads TGTGCCAGCAGCCAGATCGGACAGGGTGGTGGCTACACCTTC. It yields the protein CASSQIGQGGGYTF.